This T cell receptor (beta chain) was recorded in a study of PD-1 blockade in classical Hodgkin lymphoma. Study overall: Patients were infused with nivolumab 3 mg/kg every 2 weeks.

Using immunoSEQ multiplex PCR, the repertoire was profiled, and TCRdb retains in-frame clones only, with some absent. This sample has tens of thousands of clones; approximately 90% occur once, and the top ten carry roughly 5%. No patient escaped relapse after autologous stem cell transplantation, and brentuximab vedotin exposure varied. Germline CDR1 is SGHRS and CDR2 is YFSETQ. V was trimmed by 4 bases and J by 1 base, leaving 2 bases between them. The CDR3 contains 11 residues. To note about this clone: Its antigen remains unknown.

Study results and caveats: Compared with healthy donors, newly diagnosed patients reportedly showed lower baseline TCR diversity.

V is TRBV5-1 and J is TRBJ2-5; D unresolved. The sample in question was peripheral blood mononuclear cells (PBMCs), obtained before the second cycle of nivolumab. This receptor was taken from a human donor with classical Hodgkin lymphoma. The CDR3 coding sequence is TGCGCCAGCAGCCTCCAAGAGACCCAGTACTTC. It codes for CASSLQETQYF.